These T cell receptor beta chains were read from a single sample in a study of blood T cell repertoires in COVID-19. Profiling relied on immunoSEQ multiplex PCR, and the TCRdb table lists in-frame clones only, not all of them. The table lists more than 110,000 clones, 77% of them singletons. The specimen was peripheral blood. The receptors were sampled from a woman aged 45-65 years with active or convalescent COVID-19. The CDR3 runs from the conserved cysteine through the conserved F or W. D genes are given only for firm matches. Size is omitted from some rows. Given values are once, few, many or a class for expanded clones.

j_call d_call clone_size cdr3_length v_call cdr3_aa cdr3_nt
TRBJ2-5 TRBD2 . 15 TRBV5-1 CASSSRLAGRETQYF TGCGCCAGCAGCTCCCGACTAGCTGGGAGAGAGACCCAGTACTTC
TRBJ1-1 . . 12 TRBV30 CAWTREYTEAFF TGTGCCTGGACCAGGGAATACACTGAAGCTTTCTTT
TRBJ2-1 TRBD2 . 19 TRBV2 CASSAHSGTTLSSYNEQFF TGTGCCAGCAGTGCCCACTCCGGGACTACCCTTTCCTCCTACAATGAGCAGTTCTTC
TRBJ2-3 TRBD2 . 16 TRBV6-2/TRBV6-3 CASSSGLAGGEDTQYF TGTGCCAGCAGTTCGGGACTAGCGGGGGGCGAAGATACGCAGTATTTT
TRBJ1-1 . . 12 TRBV2 CASNQGSTEAFF TGTGCCAGCAATCAGGGGAGCACTGAAGCTTTCTTT
TRBJ2-7 . . 16 TRBV18 CASSPSAAGASYEQYF TGTGCCAGCTCGCCCAGCGCGGCGGGGGCCTCCTACGAGCAGTACTTC
TRBJ1-2 . few 14 TRBV24-1 CATSDYDSSYGYTF TGTGCCACCAGTGATTATGACAGTTCCTATGGCTACACCTTC
TRBJ2-1 . . 15 TRBV18 CASSPVRSSYNEQFF TGTGCCAGCTCACCGGTGAGGAGCTCCTACAATGAGCAGTTCTTC
TRBJ2-3 . few 13 TRBV5-4 CASSLTSRDTQYF TGTGCCAGCAGCTTGACATCTCGAGATACGCAGTATTTT
TRBJ1-3 . few 16 TRBV13 CASSEQGLFSGNTIYF TGTGCCAGCAGCGAGCAGGGTCTGTTCTCTGGAAACACCATATATTTT
TRBJ2-2 TRBD1 . 15 TRBV5-5 CASSLGTGATGELFF TGTGCCAGCAGCTTGGGGACAGGGGCCACCGGGGAGCTGTTTTTT
TRBJ2-3 TRBD2 . 15 TRBV29-1 CSVDGTSGRTDTQYF TGCAGCGTGGACGGGACTAGCGGGAGAACAGATACGCAGTATTTT
TRBJ2-7 TRBD1 once 17 TRBV7-9 CASSPPPGTGGSYEQYF TGTGCCAGCAGCCCGCCCCCCGGGACAGGGGGCTCCTACGAGCAGTACTTC
TRBJ2-5 TRBD2 . 15 TRBV19 CASSIGTSERETQYF TGTGCCAGTAGTATAGGGACTAGCGAAAGAGAGACCCAGTACTTC
TRBJ1-5 . . 15 TRBV3-1/TRBV3-2 CASSQYLSQNQPQHF TGTGCCAGCAGCCAATATTTATCTCAGAATCAGCCCCAGCATTTT
TRBJ2-7 . few 13 TRBV2 CASKPPTGYEQYF TGTGCCAGCAAACCTCCTACAGGGTACGAGCAGTACTTC
TRBJ1-4 . . 13 TRBV12-3/TRBV12-4 CASSSDSNEKLFF TGTGCCAGCAGCTCAGACAGTAATGAAAAACTGTTTTTT
TRBJ2-3 TRBD1 . 15 TRBV28 CASSFWGQGLDTQYF TGTGCCAGCAGTTTTTGGGGACAGGGGTTAGATACGCAGTATTTT
TRBJ2-7 TRBD1 . 13 TRBV25-1 CASSRGQGGEQYF TGTGCCAGCAGCCGAGGACAGGGCGGTGAGCAGTACTTC
TRBJ1-2 . . 15 TRBV27 CASSGDPTGNYGYTF TGTGCCAGCAGCGGCGACCCGACGGGGAACTATGGCTACACCTTC
TRBJ2-7 . . 15 TRBV7-6 CASSLEGLASGEQYF TGTGCCAGCAGCTTAGAGGGTCTAGCTTCTGGCGAGCAGTACTTC
TRBJ2-5 TRBD2 . 16 TRBV18 CASSPRPAGVGETQYF TGTGCCAGCTCACCACGTCCTGCGGGGGTAGGTGAGACCCAGTACTTC
TRBJ2-7 TRBD2 . 14 TRBV7-2 CASSLAGGSYEQYF TGTGCCAGCAGCTTGGCGGGGGGCTCCTACGAGCAGTACTTC
TRBJ2-5 TRBD1 . 15 TRBV2 CASSVDRGLQETQYF TGTGCCAGCAGTGTGGACAGGGGGCTACAAGAGACCCAGTACTTC
TRBJ1-3 . . 14 TRBV19 CATKTAPGGNTIYF TGTGCCACCAAGACAGCCCCAGGAGGAAACACCATATATTTT
TRBJ1-1 . once 16 TRBV18 CASSPSGVRVGTEAFF TGTGCCAGCTCACCAAGCGGGGTCAGAGTGGGAACTGAAGCTTTCTTT
TRBJ2-2 . few 14 TRBV5-1 CASSFRGGTGELFF TGCGCCAGCAGCTTTAGAGGGGGAACCGGGGAGCTGTTTTTT
TRBJ2-7 . . 14 TRBV29-1 CSVESDRPNYEQYF TGCAGCGTTGAGAGCGACAGGCCCAACTACGAGCAGTACTTC
TRBJ1-4 . many 13 TRBV30 CAWEGGVNEKLFF TGTGCCTGGGAAGGAGGGGTAAATGAAAAACTGTTTTTT
TRBJ2-1 . . 13 TRBV6-5 CASSSVSYNEQFF TGTGCCAGCAGTTCGGTCTCCTACAATGAGCAGTTCTTC
TRBJ2-7 TRBD1 few 16 TRBV11-2 CASSSLTTGGLYEQYF TGTGCCAGCAGCTCCCTAACGACAGGGGGTCTATACGAGCAGTACTTC
TRBJ1-2 . once 12 TRBV16 CASSQGVYGYTF TGTGCCAGCAGCCAAGGAGTCTATGGCTACACCTTC
TRBJ1-2 . . 14 TRBV7-9 CASSLEGATLGYTF TGTGCCAGCAGCTTAGAAGGGGCCACCTTAGGCTACACCTTC
TRBJ2-3 . . 17 TRBV30 CAWSPTTGRIDTDTQYF TGTGCCTGGAGTCCCACTACGGGAAGGATAGACACAGATACGCAGTATTTT
TRBJ2-1 . . 13 TRBV13 CASSFRGNDEQFF TGTGCCAGCAGCTTTAGGGGAAACGATGAGCAGTTCTTC
TRBJ2-7 TRBD1 . 15 TRBV9 CASSVGRDRAYEQYF TGTGCCAGCAGCGTTGGTCGGGACAGGGCCTACGAGCAGTACTTC
TRBJ2-1 . . 16 TRBV5-1 CASSLVGGISYNEQFF TGCGCCAGCAGCTTGGTTGGCGGAATCTCCTACAATGAGCAGTTCTTC
TRBJ2-1 TRBD2 . 17 TRBV15 CATSRGGLAGDGNEQFF TGTGCCACCAGCAGAGGTGGCCTAGCGGGAGATGGCAATGAGCAGTTCTTC
TRBJ1-5 . few 13 TRBV7-9 CASSLAANQPQHF TGTGCCAGCAGCTTAGCAGCGAATCAGCCCCAGCATTTT
TRBJ1-1 TRBD1 . 14 TRBV7-2 CASSLQGARTEAFF TGTGCCAGCAGTTTACAGGGGGCGCGAACTGAAGCTTTCTTT
TRBJ1-4 TRBD1 . 14 TRBV6-5 CASSQGQGNEKLFF TGTGCCAGCAGTCAGGGACAGGGGAACGAAAAACTGTTTTTT
TRBJ2-7 . . 14 TRBV7-9 CASSLSVASYEQYF TGTGCCAGCAGCTTATCCGTGGCTTCCTACGAGCAGTACTTC
TRBJ1-3 TRBD1 . 13 TRBV30 CAWQQGGGNTIYF TGTGCCTGGCAACAGGGGGGTGGAAACACCATATATTTT
TRBJ1-5 . . 15 TRBV5-5 CASSSGQNSNQPQHF TGTGCCAGCAGCTCCGGACAGAATAGCAATCAGCCCCAGCATTTT
TRBJ1-2 . . 13 TRBV30 CAWSRQVDVGYTF TGTGCCTGGAGTCGACAAGTTGACGTTGGCTACACCTTC
TRBJ2-3 . . 11 TRBV13 CASSETDTQYF TGTGCCAGCAGCGAGACAGATACGCAGTATTTT
TRBJ2-5 TRBD1 . 17 TRBV7-9 CASSLGLGQGTQETQYF TGTGCCAGCAGCTTGGGTCTGGGACAGGGAACACAAGAGACCCAGTACTTC
TRBJ1-5 TRBD1 . 15 TRBV6-2/TRBV6-3 CASSVRTGTDQPQHF TGTGCCAGCAGCGTCCGGACAGGGACAGATCAGCCCCAGCATTTT
TRBJ1-2 . . 16 TRBV5-5 CASSPSSRGYDYGYTF TGTGCCAGCAGCCCATCATCCAGGGGTTATGACTATGGCTACACCTTC
TRBJ1-1 . . 14 TRBV4-2 CASSPQGANTEAFF TGTGCCAGCAGCCCACAAGGGGCGAACACTGAAGCTTTCTTT